This T cell receptor beta chain stems from a study of blood T cell repertoires in COVID-19. As for the study in general: The United States, Italy and Spain supplied acute and convalescent COVID-19 samples. Nucleic acid was either cDNA or gDNA, and it came from T cells, B-cell-depleted T cells, or PBMCs.

Cohorts were assigned according to the clinical history that participants reported. Germline V gene lookup returns CDR1 LGHDT and CDR2 YNNKEL (reference sequence). V was pared by 4 bases and J by 7 bases, with 12 bases of the junction left unmatched. The CDR3 has 18 residues. Per the authors' pipeline: For nucleated cells, counts were estimated from reference gene primer amplification. TCRdb's copy holds only in-frame clones and misses some; the assay was immunoSEQ multiplex PCR. That table gives V, J and clone size, and the DNA gave D and trimming. The sample gives under 400,000 clones, 87% of which show up once; around 1.9% is in the top ten.

This clonotype was obtained from a man aged 40-50 years in a cohort exposed to, infected with or recovered from COVID-19 (not recorded which). The chain is built from TRBV3-1 (or the pseudogene TRBV3-2) and TRBJ2-2, with 13 bases matching TRBD2. Sequenced sample: PBMCs or T cells enriched from blood (not recorded which). For the CDR3, the DNA is TGTGCCAGCAGCCCCATCAGGACTAGCGGGAGTTTGAGCGGGGAGCTGTTTTTT. The encoded protein is CASSPIRTSGSLSGELFF.